This T cell receptor beta chain originates from a study of T cells in Graves' hyperthyroidism and ophthalmopathy (dated by TCRdb to about 2019). Regarding the complete study: Peripheral blood samples were taken at the time of initial diagnosis, prior to any treatment. A discovery cohort of roughly 96 patients, approximately 44 with Graves' ophthalmopathy and roughly 59 with stable Graves' hyperthyroidism, was used to find distinguishing TCR V-J signatures. An independent validation cohort of around 19 hyperthyroidism patients and approximately 17 patients who later progressed to ophthalmopathy tested prospective prediction of ophthalmopathy. The paper reports TCR Vbeta CDR3 sequencing of 140 or so peripheral blood samples: under 45 ophthalmopathy, under 85 hyperthyroidism and 17 progressor patients. After blood sampling, hyperthyroidism patients were treated with methimazole at a starting dose of 30 mg daily, and ophthalmopathy patients were treated with high-dose intravenous methylprednisolone. The 95 to 100 discovery patients were randomly divided into training and test sets at a 7:3 ratio. In addition, the study compared T-cell repertoires in thyroid tissue and in blood from roughly 6 Graves' hyperthyroidism patients. Summary of the overall study and its limitations: A 13 V-J signature model separated ophthalmopathy from stable hyperthyroidism, with roughly 88% sensitivity and 81.08% specificity in cross-validation and 80%/75% in testing. No statistical method was used to fix the sample size in advance, and group allocation was not hidden from the investigators. In validation, the model predicted progression to ophthalmopathy a median of 6.5 months before onset, with about 64% sensitivity and around 76% specificity. Most expanded thyroid clonotypes (frequency above 0.001) were also detected in blood, suggesting blood repertoires may reflect thyroid immune responses.

The TCR beta CDR3 regions were amplified from the RNA transcripts. A first-round RT-PCR of the TCR CDR3 used the HTBI primer set with the Qiagen OneStep RT-PCR kit. A second multiplex PCR round built the libraries, followed by size selection and purification. Libraries were sequenced paired-end with 100 bp reads on an Illumina HiSeq2000. In the paper's pipeline: SOAPnuke was used to process the raw data, with reads discarded if the reads contained adapters or uncalled bases, had a mean Phred below 15, or lacked an exact constant-primer or identifier match. High-quality paired reads were merged using COPE v1.2.5, and each unique nucleotide sequence was defined as a clonotype. Clonotypes were aligned to IMGT TRBV, TRBD and TRBJ reference segments using MiTCR v1.1. Only V-J combinations with frequency above 0.0001, covering 99.2% of repertoires, were analysed. The TCS score was defined as the ratio of F50 (clonal expansion) to E x V (chaos), calculated using BLOSUM62-based TCRdist between CDR3 peptides within each V-J. Welch's t-statistics and random forest reduced around 520 V-J features to around 14, which were used in a naive Bayes classifier (R e1071). In TCRdb, the public reads were trimmed at Q25 with fastp and aligned with MiXCR, with productive beta chains retained. When rows share a CDR3 protein, they turn into one entry using the most common DNA and genes. Here the V and J calls rest on TCRdb's processing, not on the authors' analysis. This sample gives approximately 330,000 distinct CDR3 sequences in total; roughly 13% of them show up just once. Almost 35% of the sample is taken by the ten largest.

For CDR1 and CDR2, the germline V gene lists SGHAT and FQNNGV. V is shortened by 1 base, J by 7 bases, and the region joining them spans 17 bases. Spanning cysteine to phenylalanine, the CDR3 consists of 16 amino acids. The CDR3 DNA has 48 bases and is translated from base 1. This clonotype was found a few times. The clone's antigen remains unknown. It has no much larger one-base neighbor in the sample; base qualities were not kept. Ophthalmopathy patients had moderately to severely active disease, Clinical Activity Score of at least 3, NOSPECS grade of at least 4, and duration under 3 months. Exclusion was applied to patients with uncontrolled infections, other autoimmune diseases, pregnancy or lactation. Diagnoses were based on clinical symptoms, serum thyroxine and TRAb, thyroid ultrasound and orbital computed tomography. PBMCs were isolated from about 10 ml of fresh peripheral blood by Ficoll-Paque density gradient centrifugation. Total RNA was extracted using Trizol reagent, and RNA quality was assessed on an Agilent 2100 Bioanalyzer.

The sequence links TRBV11-2 to TRBJ2-4; the D region is possibly TRBD1 or TRBD2, each matching across 6 bases. Sample: blood. This receptor was obtained from a woman aged 40-49 years with Graves' ophthalmopathy. The CDR3 protein is CASSLGGTLGANIQYF. The sequence in DNA is TGTGCCAGCAGCTTAGGGGGGACTCTGGGGGCGAACATTCAGTACTTC. The variable domain in full, with residues beyond the CDR3 obtained from the reference TRBV11-2 and TRBJ2-4 genes, is EAGVAQSPRYKIIEKRQSVAFWCNPISGHATLYWYQQILGQGPKLLIQFQNNGVVDDSQLPKDRFSAERLKGVDSTLKIQPAKLEDSAVYLCASSLGGTLGANIQYFGAGTRLSVL.